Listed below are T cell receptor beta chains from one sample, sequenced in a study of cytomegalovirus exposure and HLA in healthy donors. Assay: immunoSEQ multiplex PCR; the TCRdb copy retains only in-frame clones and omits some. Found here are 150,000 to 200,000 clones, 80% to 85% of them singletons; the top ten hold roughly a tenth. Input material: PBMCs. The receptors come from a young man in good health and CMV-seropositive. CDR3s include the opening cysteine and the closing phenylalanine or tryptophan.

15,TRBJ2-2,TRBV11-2,CASSPGLAATGELFF
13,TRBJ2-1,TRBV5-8,CASSHPDRLGGFF
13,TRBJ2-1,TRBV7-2,CASSPRLANEQFF
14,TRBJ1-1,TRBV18,CASTRTGENTEAFF
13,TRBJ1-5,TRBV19,CASSYAGDQPQHF
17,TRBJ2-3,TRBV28,CASSLYTMGRGGDTQYF
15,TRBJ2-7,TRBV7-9,CASSPAGQSLYEQYF
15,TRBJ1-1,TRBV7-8,CASSLAWPMNTEAFF
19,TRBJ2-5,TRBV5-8,CASSLGSRRTQGARETQYF
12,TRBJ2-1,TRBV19,CASSTGVHEQFF
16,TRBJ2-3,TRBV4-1,CASSHQKRSGTDTQYF
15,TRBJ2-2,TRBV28,CASSFTTDNTGELFF
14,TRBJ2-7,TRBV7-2,CASSANMYSYEQYF
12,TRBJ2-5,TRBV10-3,CPRGYGEETQYF
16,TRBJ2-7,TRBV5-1,CASSLSGPGASYEQYF
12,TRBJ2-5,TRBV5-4,CASSYGGETQYF
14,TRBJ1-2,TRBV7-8,CASSLLPGDYGYTF
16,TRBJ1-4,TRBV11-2,CASSLPGQGEAEKLFF
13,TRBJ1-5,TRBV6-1,CASQWSDGQPQHF
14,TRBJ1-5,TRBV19,CASGDRASNQPQHF
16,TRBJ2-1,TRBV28,CASSGTSGLPSNEQFF
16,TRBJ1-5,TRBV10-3,CAISGVIGGLDQPQHF
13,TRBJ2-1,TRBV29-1,CSFYRESGDEQFF
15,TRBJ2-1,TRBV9,CASSVVSGTYNEQFF
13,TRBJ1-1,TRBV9,CASSTSGGAEAFF
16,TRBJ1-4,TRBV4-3,CASSQAGGSTNEKLFF
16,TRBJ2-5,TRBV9,CASSVNSGGAEETQYF
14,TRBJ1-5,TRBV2,CASRAGASNQPQHF
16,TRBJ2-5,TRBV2,CASSAREAPLQETQYF
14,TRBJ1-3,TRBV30,CAWSVPGSGNTIYF
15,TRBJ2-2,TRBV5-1,CASSSRDIGTGELFF